This paragraph reports one T cell receptor (beta chain). The data belong to a study of blood T cell repertoires in COVID-19. Looking at the study overall: Whether acute or convalescent, the COVID-19 samples came from the United States, Italy and Spain. Sources were T cells, B-cell-depleted T cells, or PBMCs; the material itself was cDNA or gDNA.

Libraries were prepared by immunoSEQ multiplex PCR; TCRdb keeps only in-frame clonotypes and omits some of them. The profile covers fewer than 55,000 clones, with roughly 80% appearing a single time and over 2% taken by the ten largest. In germline, CDR1 is SGHRS, CDR2 YFSETQ. The CDR3 length is 17 residues. Deletions cut 1 base from V and 3 bases from J, with 20 bases between. The receptor's source is a man aged 50 or older with acute or convalescent COVID-19. This chain links TRBV5-1 with TRBJ2-7, with D tentatively TRBD1 (5 bases). Material: peripheral blood. In nucleotides, the CDR3 is TGCGCCAGCAGCTTGCTTGACAGCCCTATTCTACACTACGAGCAGTACTTC. Amino acids: CASSLLDSPILHYEQYF.